This T cell receptor beta chain emerged from a study of shared clonotypes between healthy human individuals. Points from the study as a whole: Naive CD4 clonotype sharing across several donors was around 5%. Against clonotypes common to all four donors, non-shared ones had lower generation probabilities. Estimated richness was generally greater in naive than memory subsets.

V dropped 4 bases and J dropped 0 bases, with 10 bases sitting between them. Germline assignment: CDR1 SGHRS and CDR2 YFSETQ. This CDR3 has 14 residues. Adult Caucasians living in Nashville, Tennessee made up all of the donors. As for this clone: Antigen: not known. The identical CDR3 is also encoded by other nucleotide sequences in the sample.

Using immunoSEQ multiplex PCR, the repertoire was profiled, and TCRdb retains in-frame clones only, with some absent. The sample has 2 million to 2.5 million clones, roughly 95% seen once. J is TRBJ1-1 and V is TRBV5-1; possible D gene TRBD1, 5 bases. The receptor was isolated from a man between 18 and 29 years old in good health. Sequenced: naive CD4+ T cells sorted from blood. As for subset: CD45RA+ positively selected. This chain's CDR3 is CASSLGRVNTEAFF. The CDR3 nucleotides are TGCGCCAGCAGCCTGGGCAGGGTGAACACTGAAGCTTTCTTT.